This T cell receptor (beta chain) was found in a study of cytomegalovirus exposure and HLA in healthy donors. This clone was picked up one time. CDR3 length: 13 amino acids. CDR1 and CDR2 (germline): KGHSH, LQKENI. Trimming shortened V by 3 bases and J by 3 bases, and 9 bases separated the two germline ends. The PCR used 60 Vbeta and 13 Jbeta primers. Repertoires were generated with immunoSEQ multiplex PCR, while TCRdb's copy carries only in-frame clones and drops some. The sample yields 90,000 or so clones, 82% seen once. Each donor was healthy, and each was a bone marrow donor. The clonotype comes from a man aged 50 or older in good health and CMV-seronegative. Sequencing was carried out using PBMCs. This chain links TRBV18 with TRBJ2-7, with D possibly TRBD2 on 5 matching bases. CDR3 nucleotide sequence: TGTGCCAGCTCACCCCACGAGGGCTACGAGCAGTACTTC. This sequence encodes CASSPHEGYEQYF.